The present TCR beta chain was sequenced within a study of Ad26.COV2.S vaccination and SARS-CoV-2 variants. Indicated treatment: about 20 received Ad26.COV2.S at low or high dose, single or two shots; several received placebo; per-sample allocation not given. The study sampled participants on day 63 after the first vaccine or placebo injection. The table came from immunoSEQ multiplex PCR; TCRdb's copy has only in-frame clones and leaves some out. Counted here are more than 300,000 clones, around nine tenths occurring once; the ten biggest clones make up approximately 5%. This CDR3 spans 18 amino acids. Trimming took 2 bases from V and 2 from J; bases not matched to a gene: 10. Germline CDR1 reads LGHDT; CDR2 reads YNNKEL (reference sequence).

The TCR sequence derives from a person aged 18-60 years who received the Ad26.COV2.S COVID-19 vaccine or a placebo. V and J are TRBV3-1 (or the pseudogene TRBV3-2) and TRBJ2-3, with 10 bases matching TRBD2. This specimen was peripheral blood, taken in a trial of Ad26.COV2.S vaccine versus placebo. Here the CDR3 DNA reads TGTGCCAGCAGCCAAATGTTCGTAGCGGGGGGCACCACAGATACGCAGTATTTT. This sequence encodes CASSQMFVAGGTTDTQYF.